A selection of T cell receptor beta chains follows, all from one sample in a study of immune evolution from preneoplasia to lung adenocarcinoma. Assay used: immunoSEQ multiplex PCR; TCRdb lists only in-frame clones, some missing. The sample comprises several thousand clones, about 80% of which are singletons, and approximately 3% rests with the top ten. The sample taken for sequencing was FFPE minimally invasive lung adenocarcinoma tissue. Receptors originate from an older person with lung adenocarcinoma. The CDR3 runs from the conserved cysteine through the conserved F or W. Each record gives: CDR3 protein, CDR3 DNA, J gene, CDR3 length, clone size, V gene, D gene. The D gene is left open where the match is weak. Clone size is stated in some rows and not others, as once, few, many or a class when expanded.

CDR3 protein: CASSLGGGRVSYEQYF
CDR3 DNA: TGTGCCAGCAGCTTAGGCGGGGGCCGGGTCTCCTACGAGCAGTACTTC
J gene: TRBJ2-7
CDR3 length: 16
clone size: once
V gene: TRBV7-9
D gene: -

CDR3 protein: CASSMISSNSNQPQHF
CDR3 DNA: TGTGCCAGTAGTATGATTTCTAGCAATAGCAATCAGCCCCAGCATTTT
J gene: TRBJ1-5
CDR3 length: 16
clone size: -
V gene: TRBV19
D gene: -

CDR3 protein: CTSRVASQETQYF
CDR3 DNA: TGCACCAGCAGGGTAGCCAGCCAAGAGACCCAGTACTTC
J gene: TRBJ2-5
CDR3 length: 13
clone size: -
V gene: TRBV1
D gene: -

CDR3 protein: CASRTNRGMSPLHF
CDR3 DNA: TGTGCCAGCAGAACTAACAGGGGTATGTCACCCCTCCACTTT
J gene: TRBJ1-6
CDR3 length: 14
clone size: few
V gene: TRBV6-5
D gene: TRBD1

CDR3 protein: CASSLAQGGNTIYF
CDR3 DNA: TGTGCCAGCAGCTTAGCTCAGGGGGGAAACACCATATATTTT
J gene: TRBJ1-3
CDR3 length: 14
clone size: -
V gene: TRBV11-2
D gene: -

CDR3 protein: CASSLGTGYTDTQYF
CDR3 DNA: TGTGCCAGCAGCTTAGGGACTGGTTACACAGATACGCAGTATTTT
J gene: TRBJ2-3
CDR3 length: 15
clone size: -
V gene: TRBV11-2
D gene: -

CDR3 protein: CASSEGFGNTIYF
CDR3 DNA: TGTGCCAGCAGCGAAGGGTTTGGGAACACCATATATTTT
J gene: TRBJ1-3
CDR3 length: 13
clone size: few
V gene: TRBV9
D gene: -

CDR3 protein: CASSLDSYGYTF
CDR3 DNA: TGTGCCAGCAGCTTAGATTCCTATGGCTACACCTTC
J gene: TRBJ1-2
CDR3 length: 12
clone size: once
V gene: TRBV11-2
D gene: -

CDR3 protein: CAWNAGPGNTIYF
CDR3 DNA: TGTGCCTGGAATGCGGGGCCAGGAAACACCATATATTTT
J gene: TRBJ1-3
CDR3 length: 13
clone size: once
V gene: TRBV30
D gene: -

CDR3 protein: CASSSQGETQYF
CDR3 DNA: TGCGCCAGCAGCTCTCAGGGGGAGACCCAGTACTTC
J gene: TRBJ2-5
CDR3 length: 12
clone size: -
V gene: TRBV5-1
D gene: -

CDR3 protein: CASSLHPDRGQETQYF
CDR3 DNA: TGTGCCAGCAGCTTGCACCCCGACAGGGGGCAAGAGACCCAGTACTTC
J gene: TRBJ2-5
CDR3 length: 16
clone size: -
V gene: TRBV5-5
D gene: TRBD1

CDR3 protein: CASSVAWEGGELFF
CDR3 DNA: TGCGCCAGCAGTGTTGCATGGGAGGGCGGGGAGCTGTTTTTT
J gene: TRBJ2-2
CDR3 length: 14
clone size: -
V gene: TRBV10-1
D gene: TRBD2

CDR3 protein: CASRQGTEAFF
CDR3 DNA: TGCGCCAGCAGACAAGGGACTGAAGCTTTCTTT
J gene: TRBJ1-1
CDR3 length: 11
clone size: -
V gene: TRBV5-1
D gene: -

CDR3 protein: CASSHRTGKDYGYTF
CDR3 DNA: TGTGCCAGCAGCCACCGGACAGGGAAGGACTATGGCTACACCTTC
J gene: TRBJ1-2
CDR3 length: 15
clone size: few
V gene: TRBV14
D gene: TRBD1

CDR3 protein: CASSLAYEQYF
CDR3 DNA: TGTGCCAGCAGCTTGGCCTACGAGCAGTACTTC
J gene: TRBJ2-7
CDR3 length: 11
clone size: -
V gene: TRBV5-6
D gene: -

CDR3 protein: CASLTGDTGELFF
CDR3 DNA: TGTGCCAGCCTAACAGGGGACACCGGGGAGCTGTTTTTT
J gene: TRBJ2-2
CDR3 length: 13
clone size: few
V gene: TRBV6-5
D gene: TRBD1

CDR3 protein: CASSATAVSGNTIYF
CDR3 DNA: TGCGCCAGCAGCGCGACAGCAGTCTCTGGAAACACCATATATTTT
J gene: TRBJ1-3
CDR3 length: 15
clone size: -
V gene: TRBV5-1
D gene: -

CDR3 protein: CASSPDRGHTGELFF
CDR3 DNA: TGTGCCAGCAGCCCAGACAGGGGGCACACCGGGGAGCTGTTTTTT
J gene: TRBJ2-2
CDR3 length: 15
clone size: -
V gene: TRBV11-1
D gene: TRBD1

CDR3 protein: CASSLDPSGGTEAFF
CDR3 DNA: TGCGCCAGCAGCTTGGATCCATCAGGCGGCACTGAAGCTTTCTTT
J gene: TRBJ1-1
CDR3 length: 15
clone size: few
V gene: TRBV5-1
D gene: -

CDR3 protein: CASSYVGGGGPYEQYF
CDR3 DNA: TGTGCCAGCAGTTACGTTGGGGGTGGGGGCCCCTACGAGCAGTACTTC
J gene: TRBJ2-7
CDR3 length: 16
clone size: -
V gene: TRBV6-6
D gene: -

CDR3 protein: CASSAFRTPNYGYTF
CDR3 DNA: TGTGCCAGCAGCGCGTTTCGGACGCCGAACTATGGCTACACCTTC
J gene: TRBJ1-2
CDR3 length: 15
clone size: -
V gene: TRBV9
D gene: -

CDR3 protein: CASSLPAGTGELFF
CDR3 DNA: TGTGCCAGCAGCTTACCTGCAGGAACCGGGGAGCTGTTTTTT
J gene: TRBJ2-2
CDR3 length: 14
clone size: -
V gene: TRBV11-1
D gene: -

CDR3 protein: CASSEGPGRGEDTQYF
CDR3 DNA: TGTGCCAGCAGTGAAGGGCCGGGCAGGGGGGAAGATACGCAGTATTTT
J gene: TRBJ2-3
CDR3 length: 16
clone size: -
V gene: TRBV6-1
D gene: -

CDR3 protein: CSGGQNTEAFF
CDR3 DNA: TGCAGCGGGGGACAGAACACTGAAGCTTTCTTT
J gene: TRBJ1-1
CDR3 length: 11
clone size: -
V gene: TRBV29-1
D gene: -

CDR3 protein: CAISEGQGSSYTF
CDR3 DNA: TGTGCCATCAGTGAGGGGCAGGGAAGTAGCTACACCTTC
J gene: TRBJ1-2
CDR3 length: 13
clone size: few
V gene: TRBV10-3
D gene: -

CDR3 protein: CASKGARAEAFF
CDR3 DNA: TGTGCCAGCAAGGGGGCTAGGGCGGAAGCTTTCTTT
J gene: TRBJ1-1
CDR3 length: 12
clone size: -
V gene: TRBV6-1
D gene: TRBD1

CDR3 protein: CASRLGQYRDIQYF
CDR3 DNA: TGTGCCAGCAGACTGGGACAGTACCGGGACATTCAGTACTTC
J gene: TRBJ2-4
CDR3 length: 14
clone size: few
V gene: TRBV6-1
D gene: TRBD1

CDR3 protein: CATSRPGLADLTDTQYF
CDR3 DNA: TGTGCCACCAGCAGGCCCGGGCTAGCGGATCTCACAGATACGCAGTATTTT
J gene: TRBJ2-3
CDR3 length: 17
clone size: -
V gene: TRBV15
D gene: TRBD2

CDR3 protein: CASSLAVGASGELFF
CDR3 DNA: TGCGCCAGCAGCTTGGCCGTGGGAGCTTCCGGGGAGCTGTTTTTT
J gene: TRBJ2-2
CDR3 length: 15
clone size: -
V gene: TRBV5-1
D gene: -

CDR3 protein: CASSPYRGTDTQYF
CDR3 DNA: TGTGCCAGCAGCCCATACAGGGGCACAGATACGCAGTATTTT
J gene: TRBJ2-3
CDR3 length: 14
clone size: -
V gene: TRBV14
D gene: -

CDR3 protein: CASSPTPGQNSNQPQHF
CDR3 DNA: TGTGCCAGCTCACCAACCCCGGGACAGAATAGCAATCAGCCCCAGCATTTT
J gene: TRBJ1-5
CDR3 length: 17
clone size: -
V gene: TRBV18
D gene: TRBD1

CDR3 protein: CSVGRQVEAFF
CDR3 DNA: TGCAGCGTTGGGAGACAGGTTGAAGCTTTCTTT
J gene: TRBJ1-1
CDR3 length: 11
clone size: -
V gene: TRBV29-1
D gene: -

CDR3 protein: CASSSGRSNTEAFF
CDR3 DNA: TGTGCCAGCAGCTCCGGAAGGTCGAACACTGAAGCTTTCTTT
J gene: TRBJ1-1
CDR3 length: 14
clone size: -
V gene: TRBV7-6
D gene: -

CDR3 protein: CANSPELQRMNTEAFF
CDR3 DNA: TGTGCCAACTCACCTGAATTACAGAGAATGAACACTGAAGCTTTCTTT
J gene: TRBJ1-1
CDR3 length: 16
clone size: -
V gene: TRBV18
D gene: -

CDR3 protein: CASSTHDRGNGYTF
CDR3 DNA: TGTGCCAGCAGCACCCACGACAGGGGAAATGGCTACACCTTC
J gene: TRBJ1-2
CDR3 length: 14
clone size: -
V gene: TRBV7-9
D gene: TRBD1

CDR3 protein: CASSPQLNTEAFF
CDR3 DNA: TGTGCCAGCAGCCCTCAACTGAACACTGAAGCTTTCTTT
J gene: TRBJ1-1
CDR3 length: 13
clone size: -
V gene: TRBV14
D gene: -

CDR3 protein: CASSLGSWASEQFF
CDR3 DNA: TGTGCCAGCAGCTTAGGTTCTTGGGCCAGTGAGCAGTTCTTC
J gene: TRBJ2-1
CDR3 length: 14
clone size: -
V gene: TRBV7-6
D gene: -

CDR3 protein: CAWVGTMNTEAFF
CDR3 DNA: TGTGCTTGGGTGGGAACCATGAACACTGAAGCTTTCTTT
J gene: TRBJ1-1
CDR3 length: 13
clone size: once
V gene: TRBV30
D gene: -

CDR3 protein: CASSPLPGARNEQFF
CDR3 DNA: TGTGCCAGCAGCCCTCTTCCCGGGGCGAGGAATGAGCAGTTCTTC
J gene: TRBJ2-1
CDR3 length: 15
clone size: -
V gene: TRBV7-3
D gene: -

CDR3 protein: CASSSIFSGANVLTF
CDR3 DNA: TGTGCCAGCAGCTCGATTTTTTCTGGGGCCAACGTCCTGACTTTC
J gene: TRBJ2-6
CDR3 length: 15
clone size: -
V gene: TRBV7-6
D gene: -

CDR3 protein: CASSRTGTGGNDEQYF
CDR3 DNA: TGTGCCAGTAGTCGGACTGGTACAGGGGGTAATGACGAGCAGTACTTC
J gene: TRBJ2-7
CDR3 length: 16
clone size: -
V gene: TRBV19
D gene: TRBD1

CDR3 protein: CASSPDRQLIVTEAFF
CDR3 DNA: TGTGCCAGCTCCCCAGATCGGCAGTTGATAGTCACTGAAGCTTTCTTT
J gene: TRBJ1-1
CDR3 length: 16
clone size: once
V gene: TRBV18
D gene: -

CDR3 protein: CASSLGARGTDTQYF
CDR3 DNA: TGTGCCAGCAGTTTGGGGGCGAGGGGCACAGATACGCAGTATTTT
J gene: TRBJ2-3
CDR3 length: 15
clone size: -
V gene: TRBV28
D gene: -

CDR3 protein: CASSLVGDTDTEAFF
CDR3 DNA: TGTGCCAGCAGCTTGGTCGGGGACACCGACACTGAAGCTTTCTTT
J gene: TRBJ1-1
CDR3 length: 15
clone size: -
V gene: TRBV5-4
D gene: -

CDR3 protein: CASSSYVGEQYF
CDR3 DNA: TGTGCCAGCAGCTCCTATGTGGGGGAGCAGTACTTC
J gene: TRBJ2-7
CDR3 length: 12
clone size: -
V gene: TRBV5-6
D gene: -

CDR3 protein: CASTGLRGLSEAFF
CDR3 DNA: TGTGCCAGCACCGGGCTTAGGGGTCTCTCTGAAGCTTTCTTT
J gene: TRBJ1-1
CDR3 length: 14
clone size: -
V gene: TRBV7-8
D gene: -

CDR3 protein: CASSQDSGHNYEQYF
CDR3 DNA: TGCGCCAGCAGCCAAGATTCAGGACATAACTACGAGCAGTACTTC
J gene: TRBJ2-7
CDR3 length: 15
clone size: -
V gene: TRBV4-1
D gene: -

CDR3 protein: CASSYNEQFF
CDR3 DNA: TGTGCCAGCAGCTACAATGAGCAGTTCTTC
J gene: TRBJ2-1
CDR3 length: 10
clone size: -
V gene: TRBV7-9
D gene: -

CDR3 protein: CASSLGGLNQPQHF
CDR3 DNA: TGTGCCAGCAGCTTAGGCGGGCTCAATCAGCCCCAGCATTTT
J gene: TRBJ1-5
CDR3 length: 14
clone size: -
V gene: TRBV7-9
D gene: -

CDR3 protein: CASEDGGYTF
CDR3 DNA: TGTGCCAGCGAAGACGGCGGCTACACCTTC
J gene: TRBJ1-2
CDR3 length: 10
clone size: -
V gene: TRBV6-6
D gene: -